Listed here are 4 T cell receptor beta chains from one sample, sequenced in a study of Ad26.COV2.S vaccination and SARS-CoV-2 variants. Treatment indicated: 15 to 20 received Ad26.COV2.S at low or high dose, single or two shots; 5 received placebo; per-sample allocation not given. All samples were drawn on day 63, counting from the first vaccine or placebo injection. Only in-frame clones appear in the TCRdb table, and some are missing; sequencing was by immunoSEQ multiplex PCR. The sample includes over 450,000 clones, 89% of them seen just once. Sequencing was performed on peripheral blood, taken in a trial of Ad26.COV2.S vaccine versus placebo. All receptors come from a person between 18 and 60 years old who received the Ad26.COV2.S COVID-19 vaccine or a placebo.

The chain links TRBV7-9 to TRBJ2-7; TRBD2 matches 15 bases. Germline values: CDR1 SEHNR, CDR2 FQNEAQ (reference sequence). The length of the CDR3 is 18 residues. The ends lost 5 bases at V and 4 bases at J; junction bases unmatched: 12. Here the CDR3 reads CASSPTGLAGGKGYEQYF. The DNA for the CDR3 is TGTGCCAGCAGCCCGACCGGACTAGCGGGAGGGAAAGGGTACGAGCAGTACTTC.

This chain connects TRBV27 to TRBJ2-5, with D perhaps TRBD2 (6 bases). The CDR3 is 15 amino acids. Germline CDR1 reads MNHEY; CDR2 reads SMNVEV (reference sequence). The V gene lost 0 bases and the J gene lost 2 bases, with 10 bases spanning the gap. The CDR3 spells CASSLSASVQETQYF. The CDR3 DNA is TGTGCCAGCAGTTTATCGGCTAGCGTGCAAGAGACCCAGTACTTC.

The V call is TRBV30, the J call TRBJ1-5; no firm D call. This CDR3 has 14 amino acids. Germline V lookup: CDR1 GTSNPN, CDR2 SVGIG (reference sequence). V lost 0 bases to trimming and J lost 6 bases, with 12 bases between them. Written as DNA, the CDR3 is TGTGCCTGGAGTGTACACGGGTTTTCTCAGCCCCAGCATTTT. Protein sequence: CAWSVHGFSQPQHF.

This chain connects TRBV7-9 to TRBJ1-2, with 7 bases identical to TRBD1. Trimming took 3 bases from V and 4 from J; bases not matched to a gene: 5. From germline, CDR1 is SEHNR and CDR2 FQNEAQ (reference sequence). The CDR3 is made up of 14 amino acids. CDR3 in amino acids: CASSFGTAPYGYTF. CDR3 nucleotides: TGTGCCAGCAGCTTCGGGACAGCCCCCTATGGCTACACCTTC.